The 32 T cell receptor beta chains presented below share a single source sample, sequenced in a study of T cells in localized non-small cell lung cancer. Here immunoSEQ multiplex PCR was the method, and the copy in TCRdb shows in-frame clones only, minus some. The top ten clones hold 2% to 2.5% of a sample with about 21,000 clones, approximately 88% of them seen once. The sequences come from peripheral blood, collected before any cancer treatment. These receptors originate from a man aged 35 to 69 with stage I lung adenocarcinoma.

The chain is built from TRBV25-1 and TRBJ2-1; 10 bases are a match to TRBD2. The length of the CDR3 is 15 residues. CDR1 and CDR2 (germline): MGHDK, SYGVNS. V dropped 7 bases and J dropped 6; count of bases not matched to a gene: 9. In DNA, the CDR3 is TGTGCCAGCATGCTAGCGGGAGCGTTGGGCAATGAGCAGTTCTTC. It is translated as CASMLAGALGNEQFF.

This clone is medium-sized in the sample. The chain links TRBV2 to TRBJ2-3, with TRBD1 matching over 10 bases. Germline lookup yields CDR1 SNHLY and CDR2 FYNNEI. The CDR3 covers 16 residues. The V segment lost 6 bases and the J segment 4 bases; nucleotides outside the gene matches: 10. The CDR3 DNA reads as TGTGCCAGCAGAACAGGGACAGGGGTCGCCGCAGATACGCAGTATTTT. Translation: CASRTGTGVAADTQYF.

The rearrangement uses TRBV4-1 and TRBJ2-4; 12 bases map to TRBD1. The CDR3 runs to 16 residues. Per the germline V gene, CDR1 is MGHRA and CDR2 is YSYEKL. Losses at the gene ends were 4 bases for V and 8 bases for J; bases not matched to a gene: 9. CDR3: CASSLGTGGAWDIQYF. For the CDR3, the DNA is TGCGCCAGCAGCCTTGGGACAGGGGGCGCTTGGGACATTCAGTACTTC.

The chain uses TRBV7-3 and TRBJ2-3, with D uncertain. CDR1 and CDR2 (germline): SGHTA, FQGTGA. The CDR3 is 14 amino acids. V lost 5 bases, J lost 1 base, and 10 bases lay in between. CDR3: CASSPRFGTDTQYF. In DNA, the CDR3 is TGTGCCAGCAGCCCCAGGTTTGGCACAGATACGCAGTATTTT.

The chain joins TRBV5-1 to TRBJ2-2, with D uncertain. The V gene lost 3 bases and the J gene lost 3 bases, with 9 bases spanning the gap. The germline CDR1 and CDR2 sequences are SGHRS and YFSETQ. The CDR3 extends over 14 amino acids. The CDR3 reads CASSSHTYTGELFF. As DNA, the CDR3 is TGCGCCAGCAGCTCGCACACCTACACCGGGGAGCTGTTTTTT.

The chain has TRBV6-4 and TRBJ1-6; D unclear. The V end lost 6 bases, the J end lost 4 bases, and 7 bases lay between the germline ends. The CDR3 extends over 13 amino acids. CDR1 and CDR2 from the germline V gene are MRHNA and SNTAGT. The CDR3 nucleotides are TGTGCCAGCAGGGCCGGTTATAATTCACCCCTCCACTTT. It encodes CASRAGYNSPLHF.

This chain uses TRBV9 with TRBJ2-3, with D unclear. CDR1 and CDR2 from the germline V gene are SGDLS and YYNGEE. Trimming left V 4 bases short and J 0 bases short, with 6 bases between. The CDR3 sequence is 13 residues long. CDR3 DNA sequence: TGTGCCAGCAGCCTTTCTAGCACAGATACGCAGTATTTT. It translates to CASSLSSTDTQYF.

The chain combines TRBV5-1 with TRBJ2-1, with D possibly matching TRBD1 (7 bases). This CDR3 comprises 15 residues. Germline values: CDR1 SGHRS, CDR2 YFSETQ. V dropped 4 bases and J dropped 4 bases, with 15 bases sitting between them. CDR3 nucleotides: TGCGCCAGCAGCCCCAGGGGGGACAAATACAATGAGCAGTTCTTC. Translating it yields CASSPRGDKYNEQFF.

This chain links TRBV2 with TRBJ1-1, with 8 bases fitting TRBD1. Germline values: CDR1 SNHLY, CDR2 FYNNEI. CDR3 length equals 14 residues. The V and J ends lost 7 bases and 4 bases, in that order; junction bases with no gene match: 8. The CDR3 sequence is CASTLGQGGTEAFF. CDR3 nucleotides: TGTGCCAGCACTCTAGGACAGGGCGGCACTGAAGCTTTCTTT.

The rearrangement uses TRBV5-1 and TRBJ1-6, with a possible D match to TRBD1 (5 bases). The CDR3 extends over 17 amino acids. V gave up 5 bases and J gave up 7 bases, with 22 bases separating them. Germline V gene sequence: CDR1 SGHRS, CDR2 YFSETQ. The CDR3 DNA sequence: TGCGCCAGCAGTTTAGTCCCACCGGCGGGGGGGAATTCACCCCTCCACTTT. It yields the protein CASSLVPPAGGNSPLHF.

The V gene is TRBV5-1, the J gene TRBJ1-1; D gene ambiguous. The CDR3 is made up of 13 amino acids. Germline CDR1 is SGHRS and CDR2 is YFSETQ. The V end lost 4 bases, the J end lost 4 bases, and 11 bases lay between the germline ends. The CDR3 sequence is CASSPGRATEAFF. The CDR3 DNA follows: TGCGCCAGCAGCCCAGGACGGGCCACTGAAGCTTTCTTT.

The chain is built from TRBV5-5 and TRBJ2-1; 8 bases are shared with TRBD1. CDR3 length equals 15 residues. The trim removed 5 bases at V and 3 bases at J, leaving 7 bases unmatched. Germline lookup yields CDR1 SGHKS and CDR2 YYEKEE (reference sequence). The DNA for the CDR3 is TGTGCCAGCAGACCCAGACAGGGGAGCTACAATGAGCAGTTCTTC. Translated: CASRPRQGSYNEQFF.

The chain joins TRBV7-3 to TRBJ2-7, with D possibly matching TRBD2 (5 bases). V lost 3 bases to trimming and J lost 3 bases, with 15 bases between them. CDR1 SGHTA and CDR2 FQGTGA come from the germline V gene. The CDR3 totals 15 residues. This chain's CDR3 is CASSLSGGEGYEQYF. CDR3 nucleotides: TGTGCCAGCAGCTTGTCGGGCGGAGAGGGCTACGAGCAGTACTTC.

The rearrangement joins TRBV7-9 to TRBJ2-3; 7 bases agree with TRBD2. J gave up 2 bases and V 10 bases, and 6 bases lay outside the gene matches. Per germline, CDR1 SEHNR and CDR2 FQNEAQ (reference sequence). This CDR3 has 13 residues. The CDR3 DNA reads as TGTGCCACCATGGGGGGGGTCACAGATACGCAGTATTTT. It codes for CATMGGVTDTQYF.

The gene calls are TRBV7-2 and TRBJ2-2; a weak D match, TRBD2 (6 bases). The CDR3 loop spans 15 amino acids. Trimming cost V 1 base and J 2 bases, with 8 bases left between them. Germline assignment: CDR1 SGHTA and CDR2 FQGNSA. The CDR3 coding sequence is TGTGCCAGCAGCTTAGGGGACTTTAACACCGGGGAGCTGTTTTTT. Translated: CASSLGDFNTGELFF.

The CDR3 loop is CAIRADQETQYF. In DNA, the CDR3 is TGTGCCATCAGGGCGGACCAAGAGACCCAGTACTTC. This rearrangement joins TRBV10-3 to TRBJ2-5, with no clear D. The CDR3 consists of 12 residues. The V end was cut by 6 bases, the J end by 0 bases, with 5 bases between. CDR1 ENHRY and CDR2 SYGVKD come from the germline V gene.

V and J are TRBV6-1 and TRBJ2-1; D might be TRBD1 (5 bases). The CDR3 sequence is 12 residues long. Trimming pared 7 bases from V and 8 bases from J, leaving 12 bases between. Germline CDR1 reads MNHNS; CDR2 reads SASEGT. In DNA, the CDR3 is TGTGCCAGCACTAGGACACAAGATGAGCAGTTCTTC. This gives the protein CASTRTQDEQFF.

This chain uses TRBV5-1 with TRBJ1-1; D may be TRBD1 (6 bases). Looked up from germline, CDR1 is SGHRS and CDR2 is YFSETQ. This CDR3 is built from 14 residues. Trimming pared 0 bases from V and 4 bases from J, leaving 10 bases between. CDR3 sequence: CASSLEYRATEAFF. The CDR3 DNA is TGCGCCAGCAGCTTGGAATACAGGGCCACTGAAGCTTTCTTT.

By frequency in the sample, this clone is medium-sized. V is TRBV7-6 and J is TRBJ1-4; 9 positions agree with TRBD1. Germline V gives CDR1 SGHVS, CDR2 FNYEAQ. Unmatched junction bases numbered 8, after V lost 2 bases and J lost 7 bases. The CDR3 spans 16 residues. Here the CDR3 DNA reads TGTGCCAGCAGCTTAAACGCGGGACAGGGAAGTGAAAAACTGTTTTTT. Protein: CASSLNAGQGSEKLFF.

The chain uses TRBV7-2 and TRBJ1-2; a weak D match, TRBD1 (6 bases). CDR3 length equals 13 residues. Looked up from germline, CDR1 is SGHTA and CDR2 is FQGNSA. The V end lost 5 bases, the J end lost 8 bases, and 15 bases lay between the germline ends. The CDR3 loop is CASSTMGGAGYTF. The CDR3 DNA sequence: TGTGCCAGCAGCACCATGGGGGGGGCAGGCTACACCTTC.

The chain uses TRBV2 and TRBJ2-1; 11 nucleotides agree with TRBD2. The germline V gene has CDR1 SNHLY and CDR2 FYNNEI. This CDR3 contains 14 residues. The V and J ends lost 10 bases and 6 bases, in that order; junction bases with no gene match: 8. The CDR3 here is CATNPGTSGNEQFF. CDR3 in DNA: TGTGCCACCAATCCCGGGACTAGCGGCAATGAGCAGTTCTTC.

V and J are TRBV5-5 and TRBJ2-7; D might be TRBD2 (5 bases). Germline-derived CDR1 and CDR2 are SGHKS and YYEKEE (reference sequence). CDR3 length equals 12 residues. V was trimmed by 4 bases and J by 6 bases, leaving 11 bases between them. CDR3 amino acids: CASSLGVSEQYF. The CDR3 nucleotides are TGTGCCAGCAGCCTCGGGGTTTCCGAGCAGTACTTC.

The J gene is TRBJ1-1, the V gene TRBV19; D gene unclear. CDR3 length: 15 amino acids. Trimming left V 7 bases short and J 0 bases short, with 15 bases between. CDR1 is LNHDA, CDR2 SQIVND, per germline (reference sequence). This CDR3 is CASILSPFMNTEAFF. In DNA form, the CDR3 reads TGTGCCAGTATCCTGAGTCCATTTATGAACACTGAAGCTTTCTTT.

This chain uses TRBV19 with TRBJ1-2; D unclear. The CDR3 consists of 11 residues. Trimming left V 5 bases short and J 3 bases short, with 4 bases between. Per germline, CDR1 LNHDA and CDR2 SQIVND (reference sequence). The CDR3: CASSQDYGYTF. The CDR3 coding sequence is TGTGCCAGTAGTCAGGACTATGGCTACACCTTC.

The V and J genes are TRBV6-1 and TRBJ2-3, with D possibly being TRBD2 (5 bases). The V end lost 0 bases, the J end lost 4 bases, and 8 bases lay between the germline ends. The CDR3 has 14 amino acids. The V gene's germline CDR1 is MNHNS and CDR2 SASEGT. The CDR3 loop is CASSEALAPDTQYF. CDR3 in DNA: TGTGCCAGCAGTGAAGCGCTAGCTCCAGATACGCAGTATTTT.

This clone was seen once. This rearrangement joins TRBV6-5 to TRBJ1-5, with D possibly TRBD1 on 5 matching bases. Trimming left V 0 bases short and J 6 bases short, with 12 bases between. Germline V gene lookup returns CDR1 MNHEY and CDR2 SVGAGI. The CDR3 extends over 15 amino acids. For the CDR3, the DNA is TGTGCCAGCAGTTACTCGGGGGGGGAAGGTCAGCCCCAGCATTTT. It translates to CASSYSGGEGQPQHF.

The chain uses TRBV2 and TRBJ1-5; 8 positions match TRBD1. Germline V gives CDR1 SNHLY, CDR2 FYNNEI. There are 15 residues in the CDR3. Losses at the gene ends were 6 bases for V and 4 bases for J; bases not matched to a gene: 8. CDR3 DNA: TGTGCCAGCAGGGACAGGGTGGGCTCGAATCAGCCCCAGCATTTT. This codes for CASRDRVGSNQPQHF.

This chain links TRBV5-8 with TRBJ2-1, with unresolved D. The CDR3 is made up of 15 amino acids. The germline V gene encodes CDR1 SGHTS and CDR2 YDEGEE. V was cut by 4 bases and J by 10 bases, with 21 bases left in between. The CDR3: CASSPGRLHDIEQFF. CDR3 nucleotide sequence: TGTGCCAGCAGCCCCGGCCGCCTACACGACATAGAGCAGTTCTTC.

A few counts support this clone. The chain is built from TRBV5-1 and TRBJ2-1, with 12 bases matching TRBD2. CDR3 length equals 16 residues. With 2 bases clipped from V and 6 bases from J, the junction kept 6 bases outside the gene matches. Germline CDR1 SGHRS, CDR2 YFSETQ. The CDR3 loop reads CASSLPTSGGINEQFF. The CDR3 bases are TGCGCCAGCAGCTTACCGACTAGCGGGGGAATCAATGAGCAGTTCTTC.

The J gene is TRBJ2-1, the V gene TRBV2, with no clear D. CDR1 is SNHLY, CDR2 FYNNEI, per germline. The CDR3 consists of 11 residues. Deletions cut 5 bases from V and 5 bases from J, with 4 bases between. The CDR3 bases are TGTGCCAGCAGTTATGACAATGAGCAGTTCTTC. It yields the protein CASSYDNEQFF.

The chain joins TRBV5-8 to TRBJ2-7; 8 nucleotides agree with TRBD1. The CDR3 contains 13 residues. Germline values: CDR1 SGHTS, CDR2 YDEGEE. V gave up 3 bases and J gave up 6 bases; unmatched junction bases: 5. The chain's CDR3 is CASSYRGLGEQYF. In nucleotides, the CDR3 is TGTGCCAGCAGCTACAGGGGGTTGGGCGAGCAGTACTTC. Combining the CDR3 with reference TRBV5-8 and TRBJ2-7 gives the whole variable domain EAGVTQSPTHLIKTRGQQATLRCSPISGHTSVYWYQQALGLGLQFLLWYDEGEERNRGNFPPRFSGRQFPNYSSELNVNALELEDSALYLCASSYRGLGEQYFGPGTRLTVT.

The chain has TRBV2 and TRBJ2-7; D is undetermined. This CDR3 spans 13 amino acids. V gave up 1 base and J gave up 9 bases, with 13 bases separating them. Germline loops: CDR1 SNHLY, CDR2 FYNNEI. Written as DNA, the CDR3 is TGTGCCAGCAGTGAAGTCCCCTCCTTAGGGCAGTACTTC. Amino acids: CASSEVPSLGQYF.